The 30 T cell receptor beta chains below were found in one sample sequenced in a study of spatial heterogeneity in lung cancer (dated by TCRdb to between 2018 and 2020). This specimen's time point label, interpreted: sample taken at primary tumor resection. The library was built by means of 5' RACE. TCRdb lists the instrument as NextSeq 500. Using fastp at Q25 and MiXCR, TCRdb reprocessed the public reads and kept productive beta chains. Entries that share a CDR3 protein sequence are merged under the most common genes and DNA. The sample includes approximately 3,200 distinct CDR3 sequences, with less than 5.5% observed a single time. The ten largest clonotypes hold around 33% of the sample. No antigens are known for them. Broader findings and caveats from the paper: A correlation was observed between the number of expanded intratumoral alpha and beta TCRs and the tumor nonsynonymous mutation count.

The sequenced sample was lung tumor tissue, obtained at surgery. The receptors here all came from a female donor with early-stage non-small cell lung cancer.

Only a few counts were recorded for this clonotype. This chain's CDR3 is CATSRPPGAGLGTEAFF. For the CDR3, the DNA is TGTGCCACCAGCAGGCCCCCGGGAGCAGGACTGGGCACTGAAGCTTTCTTT. The V call is TRBV15, the J call TRBJ1-1, with D unclear. With 3 bases removed from V and 4 bases from J, the gap between germline ends came to 21 bases. CDR1 is LNHNV and CDR2 is YYDKDF in the germline V gene (reference sequence). The CDR3 contains 17 residues. Complete variable domain (other parts from reference TRBV15 and TRBJ1-1): DAMVIQNPRYQVTQFGKPVTLSCSQTLNHNVMYWYQQKSSQAPKLLFHYYDKDFNNEADTPDNFQSRRPNTSFCFLDIRSPGLGDTAMYLCATSRPPGAGLGTEAFFGQGTRLTVV.

In this sample, this clonotype turned up many times. The V gene is TRBV3-1, the J gene TRBJ2-5, with D possibly being TRBD2 (6 bases). The CDR3 sequence is 14 residues long. Germline V lookup: CDR1 LGHDT, CDR2 YNNKEL (reference sequence). Trimming removed 2 bases from V and 7 bases from J, with 14 bases in between. CDR3 amino acids: CASSQSRSAGTQYF. CDR3 nucleotides: TGTGCCAGCAGCCAATCGCGATCAGCGGGGACCCAGTACTTC.

By share, this clonotype ranks as medium-sized (0.01 to 0.1%). The rearrangement links TRBV7-9 to TRBJ2-1; TRBD2 is a possible D gene (6 bases). This CDR3 is built from 12 residues. V was cut by 1 base and J by 8 bases, with 6 bases left in between. Germline loops: CDR1 SEHNR, CDR2 FQNEAQ (reference sequence). CDR3 sequence reads: CASSLERDEQFF. The CDR3 DNA reads as TGTGCCAGCAGCTTAGAGCGGGATGAGCAGTTCTTC.

This clonotype occurred many times. V gene TRBV7-9 combines with J gene TRBJ2-1; 7 bases line up with TRBD2. In germline, CDR1 is SEHNR, CDR2 FQNEAQ (reference sequence). V lost 2 bases, J lost 6 bases, and 7 bases stayed unmatched. The CDR3 is 15 residues long. CDR3 nucleotide sequence: TGTGCCAGCAGCTTAAGCGGGGCCCCCCTCAATGAGCAGTTCTTC. Residues: CASSLSGAPLNEQFF.

This clonotype showed up many times. DNA for the CDR3: TGTGCCAGCAGGGGACAGGGAGGGAATGAGCAGTTCTTC. It is translated as CASRGQGGNEQFF. V is TRBV6-2 or TRBV6-3 and J is TRBJ2-1; 9 bases line up with TRBD1. J gave up 7 bases and V 6 bases, and 4 bases lay outside the gene matches. Germline V CDR1 and CDR2: MNHEY, SVGEGT. This CDR3 contains 13 residues.

Within the sample, this clonotype is medium-sized (0.01 to 0.1%). V usage is TRBV20-1 and J usage is TRBJ1-1, with 9 bases aligning to TRBD1. The germline CDR1 and CDR2 sequences are DFQATT and SNEGSKA (reference sequence). The ends lost 6 bases at V and 0 bases at J; junction bases unmatched: 11. CDR3 length: 16 amino acids. CDR3 nucleotide sequence: TGCAGTGCGGCACACCGGGACAGGGTAATGAACACTGAAGCTTTCTTT. It specifies CSAAHRDRVMNTEAFF.

By its share, this clonotype is medium-sized (0.01 to 0.1%). The chain combines TRBV10-2 with TRBJ2-7; 8 nucleotides agree with TRBD1. V shed 2 bases and J 3 bases; nucleotides not matched to a gene: 6. Germline V CDR1 and CDR2: WSHSY, SAAADI. This CDR3 region has 15 residues. The CDR3 region is CASSEEPGGRYEQYF. CDR3 DNA sequence: TGCGCCAGCAGTGAGGAGCCAGGGGGCCGCTACGAGCAGTACTTC.

This clonotype is deemed medium-sized (0.01 to 0.1%). The chain joins TRBV6-5 to TRBJ2-2; TRBD2 is a possible D gene (6 bases). The CDR3 loop spans 14 amino acids. The germline V gene has CDR1 MNHEY and CDR2 SVGAGI. Trimming removed 7 bases from V and 3 bases from J, with 12 bases in between. CDR3 bases: TGTGCCAGCACCGAGTGGGGGGACACCGGGGAGCTGTTTTTT. Its protein product is CASTEWGDTGELFF.

As to this clonotype: This could be a read error, since a much larger clone is one nucleotide away. The chain combines TRBV6-2 or TRBV6-3 with TRBJ2-2; D may be TRBD1 or TRBD2 (6 bases each). Germline V gene lookup returns CDR1 MNHEY and CDR2 SVGEGT. There are 18 residues in the CDR3. The CDR3 DNA reads as TGTGCCAGCAGTTATCACTCAACCGGGACACCGGAGGGCGGGGTGCTGTTTTTT. Its protein is CASSYHSTGTPEGGVLFF.

By frequency in the sample, this clonotype is medium-sized. The rearrangement uses TRBV7-2 and TRBJ2-5; 8 bases are a match to TRBD1. V shed 5 bases and J 3 bases; nucleotides not matched to a gene: 8. Germline loops: CDR1 SGHTA, CDR2 FQGNSA. CDR3 size: 15 residues. The CDR3 is CASSPHTGGEETQYF. The CDR3 bases are TGTGCCAGCAGCCCCCACACAGGGGGTGAAGAGACCCAGTACTTC.

This clonotype has a count of ten or more. This rearrangement joins TRBV11-3 to TRBJ2-6, with D tentatively TRBD2 (5 bases). The CDR3 sequence is 17 residues long. Germline loops: CDR1 SGHNT, CDR2 YENEEA. Trimming cost V 1 base and J 4 bases, with 14 bases left between them. CDR3 nucleotides: TGTGCCAGCAGCTTAGGGGCCGGGGTTGCCGGGGCCAACGTCCTGACTTTC. It is translated as CASSLGAGVAGANVLTF.

This clonotype has at least ten counts. The chain recombines TRBV6-5 with TRBJ1-5; 10 positions agree with TRBD1. After removal of 8 bases from V and 0 bases from J, the junction contained 4 bases not matched to a gene. CDR3 length: 15 amino acids. Looked up from germline, CDR1 is MNHEY and CDR2 is SVGAGI. The CDR3 nucleotides read TGTGCCAGCGGGACAGGGGCCTATAGCAATCAGCCCCAGCATTTT. This codes for CASGTGAYSNQPQHF.

In this sample, this clonotype turned up many times. The CDR3 DNA reads TGTGCCAGCAGTGCCGGGGAGCTGTTTTTT. Its protein product is CASSAGELFF. The rearrangement uses TRBV2 and TRBJ2-2; no clear D. The V and J ends lost 4 bases and 6 bases respectively, with 0 bases between them. CDR1 SNHLY and CDR2 FYNNEI come from the germline V gene. This CDR3 is built from 10 residues.

This clonotype was seen ten or more times. The gene calls are TRBV20-1 and TRBJ2-1; 7 nucleotides match TRBD2. Germline V gives CDR1 DFQATT, CDR2 SNEGSKA (reference sequence). The CDR3 length is 12 residues. The CDR3 nucleotides are TGCAGCGGGAGGACTAGGAATCGCGAGCAGTTCTTC. It translates to CSGRTRNREQFF.

The chain is built from TRBV2 and TRBJ2-7; D may be TRBD1 (5 bases). Looked up from germline, CDR1 is SNHLY and CDR2 is FYNNEI. CDR3 size: 13 residues. The ends were cut back, 7 bases at V and 3 bases at J, with 13 bases in the middle. The CDR3 sequence: CASIFDRRYEQYF. The CDR3 DNA reads TGTGCCAGCATCTTTGACAGACGCTACGAGCAGTACTTC.

This chain uses TRBV7-3 with TRBJ1-1; D perhaps matches TRBD1 (6 bases). Germline loops: CDR1 SGHTA, CDR2 FQGTGA. The CDR3 covers 13 residues. The ends were cut back, 1 base at V and 7 bases at J, with 10 bases in the middle. CDR3: CASSLRPGDEAFF. CDR3 nucleotide sequence: TGTGCCAGCAGCTTAAGGCCAGGGGATGAAGCTTTCTTT.

This clonotype is categorized as large. The J gene is TRBJ2-3, the V gene TRBV6-5; 9 bases are shared with TRBD1. The germline V gene has CDR1 MNHEY and CDR2 SVGAGI. The CDR3 loop spans 15 amino acids. The junction had 4 bases not matched to a gene; V was cut back by 6 bases and J by 0 bases. The CDR3 DNA reads as TGTGCCAGCAGCCCTGACAGGGGGAGCACAGATACGCAGTATTTT. Its translation is CASSPDRGSTDTQYF.

This clonotype was seen a few times. This chain joins TRBV11-2 and TRBJ2-2; perhaps TRBD1 as D (6 bases). CDR1 is SGHAT and CDR2 is FQNNGV in the germline V gene. Deletions cut 4 bases from V and 2 bases from J, with 11 bases between. The CDR3 consists of 15 residues. DNA of the CDR3: TGTGCCAGCAGCTCCAGGGGAAGAAACACCGGGGAGCTGTTTTTT. It is translated as CASSSRGRNTGELFF.

This clonotype was observed at least ten times. The rearrangement joins TRBV5-8 to TRBJ1-1, with a weak D call TRBD1 (6 bases). From germline, CDR1 is SGHTS and CDR2 YDEGEE. V lost 0 bases and J lost 0, with 15 bases in between. The CDR3 consists of 17 residues. The CDR3 loop is CASSLGRVGGMNTEAFF. The CDR3 region has the DNA TGTGCCAGCAGCTTGGGCAGGGTAGGGGGTATGAACACTGAAGCTTTCTTT.

By sample share, this clonotype is large. The rearrangement uses TRBV12-3 or TRBV12-4 and TRBJ2-3, with D maybe TRBD2 (5 bases). This CDR3 region has 15 residues. The V end lost 3 bases, the J end lost 6 bases, and 16 bases lay between the germline ends. The DNA for the CDR3 is TGTGCCAGCAGTTTTTTGGGAGCGGCAGCCGATACGCAGTATTTT. Its translation: CASSFLGAAADTQYF.

This clonotype is classed as large. This chain uses TRBV29-1 with TRBJ2-2; TRBD1 matches 12 bases. The CDR3 runs to 14 residues. Per germline, CDR1 SQVTM and CDR2 ANQGSEA. After removal of 4 bases from V and 6 bases from J, the junction contained 3 bases not matched to a gene. The CDR3 spells CSVVGTGGPGELFF. DNA for the CDR3: TGCAGCGTTGTAGGGACAGGGGGCCCCGGGGAGCTGTTTTTT.

In its sample, this clonotype is medium-sized (0.01 to 0.1%). V is TRBV28 and J is TRBJ2-5; 11 nucleotides agree with TRBD2. Germline-derived CDR1 and CDR2 are MDHEN and SYDVKM. There are 16 residues in the CDR3. V dropped 4 bases and J dropped 5; count of bases not matched to a gene: 9. CDR3 DNA sequence: TGTGCCAGCAGTTCGGACCTTCTAGCGGGGGGCGAGACCCAGTACTTC. It specifies CASSSDLLAGGETQYF.

The chain carries TRBV12-3 or TRBV12-4 and TRBJ1-2; 7 nucleotides align to TRBD1. This CDR3 is 15 amino acids long. The V segment lost 6 bases and the J segment 1 base; nucleotides outside the gene matches: 8. The CDR3 DNA sequence: TGTGCCAGCAGCCACGGGACAGTTGGTAACTATGGCTACACCTTC. Translating it yields CASSHGTVGNYGYTF.

The CDR3 DNA follows: TGTGCCGGCCAGTTTTTGGCAGGGAATGGGGTCCAAGAGACCCAGTACTTC. Residues: CAGQFLAGNGVQETQYF. This chain connects TRBV30 to TRBJ2-5, with D possibly matching TRBD1 (5 bases). With 8 bases removed from V and 1 base from J, the gap between germline ends came to 26 bases. This CDR3 comprises 17 residues. The germline V gene has CDR1 GTSNPN and CDR2 SVGIG (reference sequence).

The rearrangement joins TRBV7-2 to TRBJ1-4, with D unresolved. The length of the CDR3 is 15 residues. Between the trimmed V and J ends, which lost 2 bases and 5 bases, there was a span of 12 bases. Germline V gene sequence: CDR1 SGHTA, CDR2 FQGNSA. The CDR3 DNA is TGTGCCAGCAGCTTATCGGGTCCGATAAATGAAAAACTGTTTTTT. Translated, it gives CASSLSGPINEKLFF.

By proportion, this clonotype is medium-sized. This rearrangement joins TRBV5-5 to TRBJ2-7, with 11 bases identical to TRBD2. This CDR3 is 17 amino acids long. Per the germline V gene, CDR1 is SGHKS and CDR2 is YYEKEE (reference sequence). V lost 2 bases, J lost 1 base, and 8 bases stayed unmatched. CDR3 protein: CASSLTLAGGSSYEQYF. The CDR3 coding sequence is TGTGCCAGCAGCTTAACCCTAGCGGGAGGATCTTCCTACGAGCAGTACTTC.

In its sample, this clonotype was seen a few times. The rearrangement joins TRBV5-1 to TRBJ1-1, with 8 bases fitting TRBD1. CDR3 length: 13 residues. V gave up 1 base and J gave up 8 bases; unmatched junction bases: 4. The V gene's germline CDR1 is SGHRS and CDR2 YFSETQ. CDR3 coding DNA: TGCGCCAGCAGCTTGACCCGGGACAGGGAAGCTTTCTTT. Translated: CASSLTRDREAFF.

This clonotype was seen a handful of times. The V gene is TRBV29-1, the J gene TRBJ1-1; possible D gene TRBD1, 6 bases. The CDR3 has 10 amino acids. Germline lookup yields CDR1 SQVTM and CDR2 ANQGSEA. Trimming left V 1 base short and J 11 bases short, with 8 bases between. The CDR3 DNA follows: TGCAGCGTTGAAGCAGGGGTGGCTTTCTTT. As protein: CSVEAGVAFF.

This clonotype was detected only once. A read error is possible here, since a much larger clone lies one base away. The chain carries TRBV6-1 and TRBJ2-4; the D gene could be TRBD1 or TRBD2 (5 bases each). The V and J ends lost 7 bases and 6 bases respectively, with 7 bases between them. Per germline, CDR1 MNHNS and CDR2 SASEGT. The CDR3 contains 11 residues. The CDR3 spells CASTGRNIQYF. In DNA form, the CDR3 reads TGTGCCAGCACGGGGCGAAACATTCAGTACTTC.

The V gene is TRBV27, the J gene TRBJ2-3, with 8 bases identical to TRBD2. Germline CDR1 and CDR2: MNHEY and SMNVEV (reference sequence). V lost 6 bases, J lost 5 bases, and 13 bases stayed unmatched. CDR3 size: 16 residues. Here the CDR3 reads CASSPWVAGKGDTQYF. For the CDR3, the DNA is TGTGCCAGCAGCCCGTGGGTAGCGGGGAAGGGAGATACGCAGTATTTT.